This T cell receptor (beta chain) was sequenced in a study of blood T cell repertoires in COVID-19. Study as a whole: PBMCs, B-cell-depleted T cells, or T cells provided the cDNA or gDNA that made up the material.

The protocol was immunoSEQ multiplex PCR, while the TCRdb copy is restricted to in-frame clones and leaves out a portion. The data hold around 160,000 clones, with about 83% observed a single time. Germline values: CDR1 SGDLS, CDR2 YYNGEE. V lost 2 bases, J lost 3 bases, and 11 bases lay in between. This CDR3 has 15 amino acids. In terms of age and location, participants ranged from about 18 to 95 years and lived in roughly 22 US areas. Membership in each cohort depended on participant-reported clinical history. Before they entered the study, exposed participants had met a COVID-19 case within 2 weeks.

Sequencing was done on a sample of PBMCs or T cells enriched from blood (not recorded which). The chain employs TRBV9 and TRBJ1-4; D is unresolved. The receptor's source is a woman in her fifties or sixties who had been exposed to COVID-19. CDR3 DNA sequence: TGTGCCAGCAGCGTGCGAGGGTGGGCTAATGAAAAACTGTTTTTT. Its translation is CASSVRGWANEKLFF.